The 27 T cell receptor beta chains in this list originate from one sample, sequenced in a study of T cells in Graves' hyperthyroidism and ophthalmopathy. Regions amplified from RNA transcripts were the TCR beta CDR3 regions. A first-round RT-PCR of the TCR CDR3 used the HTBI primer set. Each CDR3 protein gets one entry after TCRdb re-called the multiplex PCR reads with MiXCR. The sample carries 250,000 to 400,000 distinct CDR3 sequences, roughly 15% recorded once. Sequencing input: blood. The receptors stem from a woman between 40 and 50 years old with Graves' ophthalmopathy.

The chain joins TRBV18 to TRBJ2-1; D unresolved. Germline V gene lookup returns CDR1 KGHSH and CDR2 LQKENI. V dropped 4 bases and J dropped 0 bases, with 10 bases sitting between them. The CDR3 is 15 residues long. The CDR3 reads CASSHSVSSYNEQFF. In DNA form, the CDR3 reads TGTGCCAGCTCACATTCCGTGAGCTCCTACAATGAGCAGTTCTTC.

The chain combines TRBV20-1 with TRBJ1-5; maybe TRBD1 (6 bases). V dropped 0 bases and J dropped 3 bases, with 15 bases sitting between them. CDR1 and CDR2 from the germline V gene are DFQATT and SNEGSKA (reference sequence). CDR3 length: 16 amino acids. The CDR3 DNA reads TGCAGTGCTAGAGATCGACAGGAAAAAAACAATCAGCCCCAGCATTTT. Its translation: CSARDRQEKNNQPQHF.

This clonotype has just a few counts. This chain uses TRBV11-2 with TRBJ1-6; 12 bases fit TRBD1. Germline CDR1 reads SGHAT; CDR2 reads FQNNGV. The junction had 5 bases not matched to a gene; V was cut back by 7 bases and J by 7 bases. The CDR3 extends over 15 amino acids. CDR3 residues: CASTRGQGANSPLHF. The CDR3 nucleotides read TGTGCCAGCACCCGGGGACAGGGGGCCAATTCACCCCTCCACTTT. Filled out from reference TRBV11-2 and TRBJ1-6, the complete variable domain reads EAGVAQSPRYKIIEKRQSVAFWCNPISGHATLYWYQQILGQGPKLLIQFQNNGVVDDSQLPKDRFSAERLKGVDSTLKIQPAKLEDSAVYLCASTRGQGANSPLHFGNGTRLTVT.

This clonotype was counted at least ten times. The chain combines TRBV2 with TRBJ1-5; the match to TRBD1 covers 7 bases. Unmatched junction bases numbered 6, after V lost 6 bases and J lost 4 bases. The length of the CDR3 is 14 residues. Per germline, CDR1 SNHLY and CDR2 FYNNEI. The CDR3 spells CASSGTVVNQPQHF. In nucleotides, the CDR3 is TGTGCCAGCAGCGGGACAGTAGTTAATCAGCCCCAGCATTTT.

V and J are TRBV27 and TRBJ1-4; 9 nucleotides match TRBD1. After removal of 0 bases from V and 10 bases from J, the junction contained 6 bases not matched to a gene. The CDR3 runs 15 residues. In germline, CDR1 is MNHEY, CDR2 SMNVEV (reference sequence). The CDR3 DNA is TGTGCCAGCAGTTTATCGTGGACAGGGGAGGGAAAACTGTTTTTT. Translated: CASSLSWTGEGKLFF.

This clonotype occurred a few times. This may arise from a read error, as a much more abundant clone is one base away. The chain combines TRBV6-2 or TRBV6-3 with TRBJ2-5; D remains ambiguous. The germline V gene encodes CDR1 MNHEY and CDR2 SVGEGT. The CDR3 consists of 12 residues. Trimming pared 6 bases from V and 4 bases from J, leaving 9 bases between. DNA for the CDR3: TGTGCCAGCAGAACGCTAGGAGAGACCCAGTACTTC. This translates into CASRTLGETQYF.

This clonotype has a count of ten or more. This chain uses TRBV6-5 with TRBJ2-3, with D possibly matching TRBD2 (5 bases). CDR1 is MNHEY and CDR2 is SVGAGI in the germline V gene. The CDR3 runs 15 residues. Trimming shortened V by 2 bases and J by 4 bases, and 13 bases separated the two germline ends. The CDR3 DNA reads TGTGCCAGCAGTTACACGCCACGGGGATCAGATACGCAGTATTTT. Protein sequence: CASSYTPRGSDTQYF.

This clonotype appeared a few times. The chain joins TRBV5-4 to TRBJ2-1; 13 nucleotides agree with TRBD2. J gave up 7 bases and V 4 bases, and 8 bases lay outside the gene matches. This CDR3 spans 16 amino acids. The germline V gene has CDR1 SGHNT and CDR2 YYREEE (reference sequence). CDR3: CASSPPGTSGTNEQFF. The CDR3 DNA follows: TGTGCCAGCAGCCCGCCCGGGACTAGCGGGACGAATGAGCAGTTCTTC.

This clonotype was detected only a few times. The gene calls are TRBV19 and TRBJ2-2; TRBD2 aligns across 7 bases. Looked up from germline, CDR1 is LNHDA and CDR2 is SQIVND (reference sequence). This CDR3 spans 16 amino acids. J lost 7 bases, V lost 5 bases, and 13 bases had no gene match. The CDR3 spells CASSVTGGSRGGELFF. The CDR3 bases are TGTGCCAGTAGTGTAACAGGCGGGAGCCGGGGCGGGGAGCTGTTTTTT. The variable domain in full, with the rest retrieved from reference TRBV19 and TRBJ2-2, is DGGITQSPKYLFRKEGQNVTLSCEQNLNHDAMYWYRQDPGQGLRLIYYSQIVNDFQKGDIAEGYSVSREKKESFPLTVTSAQKNPTAFYLCASSVTGGSRGGELFFGEGSRLTVL.

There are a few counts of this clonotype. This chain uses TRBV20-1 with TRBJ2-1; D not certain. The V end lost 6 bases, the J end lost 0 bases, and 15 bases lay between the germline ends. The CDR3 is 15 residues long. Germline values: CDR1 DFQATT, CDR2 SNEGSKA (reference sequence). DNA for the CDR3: TGCAGTGCCATAGACCGGGTGGACTCCTACAATGAGCAGTTCTTC. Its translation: CSAIDRVDSYNEQFF.

CDR3 sequence (DNA): TGCGCCAGCAGCCATCTAGCGGGGGGCAATGAGCAGTTCTTC. Its protein product is CASSHLAGGNEQFF. The genes are TRBV4-1 and TRBJ2-1, with 11 bases lining up with TRBD2. Germline CDR1 and CDR2: MGHRA and YSYEKL. Unmatched junction bases numbered 1, after V lost 3 bases and J lost 6 bases. The CDR3 covers 14 residues.

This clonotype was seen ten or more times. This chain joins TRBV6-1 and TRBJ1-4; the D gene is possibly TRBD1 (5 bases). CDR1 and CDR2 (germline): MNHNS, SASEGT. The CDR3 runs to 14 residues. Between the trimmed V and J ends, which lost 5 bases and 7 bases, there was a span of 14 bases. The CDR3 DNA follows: TGTGCCAGCAGTCCCTACTACGGGGCTGAAAAACTGTTTTTT. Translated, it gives CASSPYYGAEKLFF.

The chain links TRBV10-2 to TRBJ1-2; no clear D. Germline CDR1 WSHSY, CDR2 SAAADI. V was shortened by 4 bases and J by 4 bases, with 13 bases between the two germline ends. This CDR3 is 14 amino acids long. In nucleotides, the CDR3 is TGCGCCAGCAGTGCCTGGGAGATTGGCTATGGCTACACCTTC. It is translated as CASSAWEIGYGYTF.

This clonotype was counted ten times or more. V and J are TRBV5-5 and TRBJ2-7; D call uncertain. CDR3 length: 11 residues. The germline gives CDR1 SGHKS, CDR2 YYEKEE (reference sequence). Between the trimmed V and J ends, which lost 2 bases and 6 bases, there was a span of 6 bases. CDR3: CASSFMSEQYF. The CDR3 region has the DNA TGTGCCAGCAGCTTTATGAGCGAGCAGTACTTC. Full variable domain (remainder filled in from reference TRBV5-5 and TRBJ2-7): DAGVTQSPTHLIKTRGQQVTLRCSPISGHKSVSWYQQVLGQGPQFIFQYYEKEERGRGNFPDRFSARQFPNYSSELNVNALLLGDSALYLCASSFMSEQYFGPGTRLTVT.

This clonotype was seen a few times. The CDR3 spells CASSPPMTRVGYEQFF. CDR3 in DNA: TGTGCCAGCAGCCCCCCCATGACACGGGTCGGCTATGAGCAGTTCTTC. V usage is TRBV5-8 and J usage is TRBJ2-1; D is uncertain. The V gene's germline CDR1 is SGHTS and CDR2 YDEGEE. The CDR3 is 16 amino acids. V was pared by 4 bases and J by 8 bases, with 22 bases between. Complete variable domain (other parts from reference TRBV5-8 and TRBJ2-1): EAGVTQSPTHLIKTRGQQATLRCSPISGHTSVYWYQQALGLGLQFLLWYDEGEERNRGNFPPRFSGRQFPNYSSELNVNALELEDSALYLCASSPPMTRVGYEQFFGPGTRLTVL.

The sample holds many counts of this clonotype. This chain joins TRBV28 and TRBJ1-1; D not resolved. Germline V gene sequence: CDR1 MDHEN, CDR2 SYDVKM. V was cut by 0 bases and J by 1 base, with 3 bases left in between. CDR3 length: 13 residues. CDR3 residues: CASSLWRNTEAFF. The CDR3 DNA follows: TGTGCCAGCAGTTTATGGAGGAACACTGAAGCTTTCTTT. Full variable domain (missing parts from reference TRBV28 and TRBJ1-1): DVKVTQSSRYLVKRTGEKVFLECVQDMDHENMFWYRQDPGLGLRLIYFSYDVKMKEKGDIPEGYSVSREKKERFSLILESASTNQTSMYLCASSLWRNTEAFFGQGTRLTVV.

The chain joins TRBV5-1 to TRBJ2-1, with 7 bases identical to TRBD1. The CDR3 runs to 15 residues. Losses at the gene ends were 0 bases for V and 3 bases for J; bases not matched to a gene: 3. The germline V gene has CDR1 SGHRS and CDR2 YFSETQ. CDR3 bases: TGCGCCAGCAGCTTGGGAGACAGGGTCTACAATGAGCAGTTCTTC. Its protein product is CASSLGDRVYNEQFF.

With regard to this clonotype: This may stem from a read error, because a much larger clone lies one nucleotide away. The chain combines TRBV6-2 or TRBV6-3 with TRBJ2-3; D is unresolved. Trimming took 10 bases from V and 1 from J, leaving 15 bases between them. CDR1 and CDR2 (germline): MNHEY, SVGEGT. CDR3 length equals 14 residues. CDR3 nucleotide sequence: TGTGCCACCAAGGGCCTCCAGCGCACAGATACGCAGTATTTT. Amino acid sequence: CATKGLQRTDTQYF.

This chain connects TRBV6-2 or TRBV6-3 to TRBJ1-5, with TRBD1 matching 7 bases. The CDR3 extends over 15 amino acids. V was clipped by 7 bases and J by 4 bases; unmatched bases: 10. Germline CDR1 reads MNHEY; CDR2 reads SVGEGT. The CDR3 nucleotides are TGTGCCAGCACAAGCTGGAGGGGGCAAAATCAGCCCCAGCATTTT. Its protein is CASTSWRGQNQPQHF.

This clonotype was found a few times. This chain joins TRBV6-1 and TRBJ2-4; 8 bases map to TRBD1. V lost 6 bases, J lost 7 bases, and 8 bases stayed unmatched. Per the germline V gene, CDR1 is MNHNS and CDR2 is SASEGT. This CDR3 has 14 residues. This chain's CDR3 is CASSDRGFRNIQYF. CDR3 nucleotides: TGTGCCAGCAGCGACAGGGGATTCCGGAACATTCAGTACTTC.

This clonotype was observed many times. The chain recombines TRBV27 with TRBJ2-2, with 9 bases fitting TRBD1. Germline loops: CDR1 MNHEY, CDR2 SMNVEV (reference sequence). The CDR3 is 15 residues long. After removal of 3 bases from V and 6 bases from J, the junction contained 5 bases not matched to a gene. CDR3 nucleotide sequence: TGTGCCAGCAGTTTCGGGACAGGGATCGCCGGGGAGCTGTTTTTT. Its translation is CASSFGTGIAGELFF.

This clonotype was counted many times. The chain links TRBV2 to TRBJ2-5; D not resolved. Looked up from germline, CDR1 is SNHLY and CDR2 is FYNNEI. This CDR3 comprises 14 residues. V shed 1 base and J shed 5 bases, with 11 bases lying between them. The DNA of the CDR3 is TGTGCCAGCAGTGAAGGAAGGGTTCTGGAGACCCAGTACTTC. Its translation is CASSEGRVLETQYF.

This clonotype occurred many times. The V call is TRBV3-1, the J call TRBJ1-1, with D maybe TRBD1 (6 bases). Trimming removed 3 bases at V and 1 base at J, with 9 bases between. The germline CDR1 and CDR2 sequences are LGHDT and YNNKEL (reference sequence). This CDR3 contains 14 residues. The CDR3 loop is CASSQAQGNTEAFF. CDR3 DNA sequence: TGTGCCAGCAGCCAGGCACAGGGGAACACTGAAGCTTTCTTT.

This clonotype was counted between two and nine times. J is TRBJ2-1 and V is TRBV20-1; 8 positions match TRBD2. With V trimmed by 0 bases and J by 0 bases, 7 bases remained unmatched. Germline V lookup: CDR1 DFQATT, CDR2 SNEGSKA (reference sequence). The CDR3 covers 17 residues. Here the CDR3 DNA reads TGCAGTGCTAGAGATGTTACTAGCGGAAACTCCTACAATGAGCAGTTCTTC. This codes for CSARDVTSGNSYNEQFF.

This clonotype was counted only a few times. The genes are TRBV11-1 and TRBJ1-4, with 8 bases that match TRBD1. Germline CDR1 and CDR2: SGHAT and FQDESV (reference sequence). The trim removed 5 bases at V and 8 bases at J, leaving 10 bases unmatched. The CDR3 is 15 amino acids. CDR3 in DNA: TGTGCCAGCAGCGGAGGGACAGGTTGGAGCGAAAAACTGTTTTTT. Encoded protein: CASSGGTGWSEKLFF.

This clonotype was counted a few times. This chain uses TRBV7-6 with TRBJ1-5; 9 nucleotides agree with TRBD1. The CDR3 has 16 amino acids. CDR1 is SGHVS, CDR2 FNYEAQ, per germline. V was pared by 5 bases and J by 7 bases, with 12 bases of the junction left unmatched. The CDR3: CASSQGQGILGQPQHF. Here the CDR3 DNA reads TGTGCCAGCAGCCAGGGACAGGGAATTCTGGGGCAGCCCCAGCATTTT.

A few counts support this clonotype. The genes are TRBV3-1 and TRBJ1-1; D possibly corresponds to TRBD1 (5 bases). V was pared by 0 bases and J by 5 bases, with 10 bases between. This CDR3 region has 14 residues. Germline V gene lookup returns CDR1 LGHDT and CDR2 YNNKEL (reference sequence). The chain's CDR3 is CASSQETGGTEAFF. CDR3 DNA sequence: TGTGCCAGCAGCCAAGAAACGGGGGGAACTGAAGCTTTCTTT.